Sequencing of this TCR beta chain was carried out in a study of blood T cells in healthy people across ages. As for the study in general: Per two T cells, template switching captured roughly one barcoded beta molecule.

This clonotype showed up just a few times. This CDR3 comprises 14 residues. The V and J ends lost 2 bases and 5 bases respectively, with 9 bases between them. Germline V gene data show CDR1 as LGHNA and CDR2 as YSLEER. Alongside a J-beta primer mix, a sample-barcoded 5' primer served in a second PCR lasting about 7 to 12 cycles. Each of the cDNA molecules was tagged by a template-switch adaptor with 12 random nucleotides. TCRdb redid the calling of the 5' RACE reads with MiXCR, one entry per CDR3 protein. This repertoire shows under 850,000 distinct CDR3 sequences, about 37% found once; its top ten account for approximately 12%.

This chain joins TRBV4-3 and TRBJ1-4; D not resolved. The sample was blood. The TCR sequence derives from a man younger than 35 in good health. CDR3 in amino acids: CASSQSSGNEKLFF. CDR3 bases: TGCGCCAGCAGCCAATCGTCGGGGAATGAAAAACTGTTTTTT.